One and the same sample provided the 30 T cell receptor beta chains below, sequenced in a study of cytomegalovirus exposure and HLA in healthy donors. 13 Jbeta primers and 60 Vbeta primers were used for the PCR. Method: immunoSEQ multiplex PCR; TCRdb's copy keeps in-frame clones and lacks some. Among 99,000 or so clones listed, approximately 14% were seen once. Source material: PBMCs. Receptors were obtained from a female donor in good health and CMV-seronegative.

The chain recombines TRBV25-1 with TRBJ1-2, with 7 positions matching TRBD1. V lost 6 bases, J lost 3 bases, and 4 bases stayed unmatched. The CDR3 runs 13 residues. Germline CDR1 MGHDK, CDR2 SYGVNS. CDR3 DNA sequence: TGTGCCAGCAGAATTACAGGGGACTATGGCTACACCTTC. It encodes CASRITGDYGYTF.

The genes are TRBV5-1 and TRBJ2-3, with 10 bases that match TRBD2. Germline CDR1 reads SGHRS; CDR2 reads YFSETQ. The J segment lost 1 base and the V segment lost 1 base, leaving 0 bases of the junction unmatched. This CDR3 spans 15 amino acids. The CDR3 nucleotides read TGCGCCAGCAGCTTGACTAGCGGGGGCACAGATACGCAGTATTTT. Amino acids: CASSLTSGGTDTQYF.

The chain uses TRBV5-1 and TRBJ2-5, with a possible D match to TRBD1 (6 bases). The CDR3 sequence is 14 residues long. In germline, CDR1 is SGHRS, CDR2 YFSETQ. Trimming cost V 0 bases and J 5 bases, with 11 bases left between them. The CDR3, as DNA: TGCGCCAGCAGCTTGGAAGGGCAGGGGGAGACCCAGTACTTC. Protein product: CASSLEGQGETQYF. The whole variable domain, filled in from reference TRBV5-1 and TRBJ2-5, reads KAGVTQTPRYLIKTRGQQVTLSCSPISGHRSVSWYQQTPGQGLQFLFEYFSETQRNKGNFPGRFSGRQFSNSRSEMNVSTLELGDSALYLCASSLEGQGETQYFGPGTRLLVL.

This clone was seen a few times. V usage is TRBV4-1 and J usage is TRBJ2-2; 12 bases are a match to TRBD2. Germline lookup yields CDR1 MGHRA and CDR2 YSYEKL. With 7 bases clipped from V and 4 bases from J, the junction kept 16 bases outside the gene matches. The CDR3 is made up of 19 amino acids. The CDR3 loop is CASNTGRLAGGPGTGELFF. DNA for the CDR3: TGCGCCAGCAACACGGGGAGGCTAGCGGGAGGGCCGGGCACCGGGGAGCTGTTTTTT.

This chain links TRBV2 with TRBJ1-4; D is perhaps TRBD1 (6 bases). The germline gives CDR1 SNHLY, CDR2 FYNNEI. The germline V and J ends were trimmed by 6 bases and 8 bases, with 16 bases remaining between them. The CDR3 contains 14 residues. CDR3 bases: TGTGCCAGCAGGAGGACAGAACCTGGGGAAAAACTGTTTTTT. Translated, it gives CASRRTEPGEKLFF.

Only a few counts were recorded for this clone. J is TRBJ2-5 and V is TRBV28; TRBD2 matches at 10 bases. Trimming took 2 bases from V and 4 from J; bases not matched to a gene: 4. The CDR3 totals 15 residues. Per the germline V gene, CDR1 is MDHEN and CDR2 is SYDVKM. CDR3 coding DNA: TGTGCCAGCAGTTTAGGAGCGGGAGGGATAGAGACCCAGTACTTC. This translates into CASSLGAGGIETQYF.

The rearrangement uses TRBV2 and TRBJ2-1; the match to TRBD2 covers 12 bases. This CDR3 is built from 15 residues. The V gene end was trimmed by 8 bases and the J gene end by 7 bases; junction bases not matched to a gene: 9. The germline V gene has CDR1 SNHLY and CDR2 FYNNEI. CDR3 sequence (DNA): TGTGCCAGCGCAATGACTAGCGGGAGTAGTAATGAGCAGTTCTTC. Translation gives CASAMTSGSSNEQFF.

The V call is TRBV7-9, the J call TRBJ2-6, with 8 bases that match TRBD1. The CDR3 is made up of 15 amino acids. CDR1 and CDR2 (germline): SEHNR, FQNEAQ (reference sequence). Trimming cost V 3 bases and J 2 bases; bases outside gene matches: 0. CDR3 loop: CASSLGQAGANVLTF. The CDR3 DNA is TGTGCCAGCAGCTTGGGACAGGCTGGGGCCAACGTCCTGACTTTC.

This clone was counted a few times. This chain links TRBV7-6 with TRBJ1-2; weak D call: TRBD1 (6 bases). V was pared by 8 bases and J by 3 bases, with 16 bases between. The CDR3 is 14 amino acids. CDR1 is SGHVS, CDR2 FNYEAQ, per germline. The CDR3 loop is CASGTGSYDYGYTF. The CDR3 bases are TGTGCCAGCGGTACAGGGAGCTACGACTATGGCTACACCTTC. Together with reference TRBV7-6 and TRBJ1-2, the CDR3 gives the full variable domain: GAGVSQSPRYKVTKRGQDVALRCDPISGHVSLYWYRQALGQGPEFLTYFNYEAQQDKSGLPNDRFSAERPEGSISTLTIQRTEQRDSAMYRCASGTGSYDYGYTFGSGTRLTVV.

This chain connects TRBV19 to TRBJ2-3; 9 bases fit TRBD1. Per the germline V gene, CDR1 is LNHDA and CDR2 is SQIVND (reference sequence). The CDR3 totals 16 residues. V trimming: 4 bases; J trimming: 2 bases; junction bases outside the gene matches: 7. In nucleotides, the CDR3 is TGTGCCAGTAGTACCGGGGACAGGGCTCACACAGATACGCAGTATTTT. It encodes CASSTGDRAHTDTQYF. Drawing the rest from reference TRBV19 and TRBJ2-3, the complete variable domain is DGGITQSPKYLFRKEGQNVTLSCEQNLNHDAMYWYRQDPGQGLRLIYYSQIVNDFQKGDIAEGYSVSREKKESFPLTVTSAQKNPTAFYLCASSTGDRAHTDTQYFGPGTRLTVL.

This clone was counted between two and nine times. The chain recombines TRBV10-3 with TRBJ2-7, with D hard to call. Germline assignment: CDR1 ENHRY and CDR2 SYGVKD. V shed 0 bases and J shed 5 bases, with 14 bases lying between them. The CDR3 is 15 amino acids. In nucleotides, the CDR3 is TGTGCCATCAGTGAGTCGAGTGCTAGAAGCCACGAGCAGTACTTC. This translates into CAISESSARSHEQYF.

The J gene is TRBJ2-7, the V gene TRBV30; TRBD2 matches at 13 bases. The J segment lost 2 bases and the V segment lost 2 bases, leaving 9 bases of the junction unmatched. The CDR3 extends over 17 amino acids. Germline V gene data show CDR1 as GTSNPN and CDR2 as SVGIG (reference sequence). CDR3 amino acids: CAWSLQSGLAGTYEQYF. The CDR3 bases are TGTGCCTGGAGTCTTCAATCGGGACTAGCGGGAACCTACGAGCAGTACTTC.

The V gene is TRBV4-1, the J gene TRBJ1-2; 8 nucleotides match TRBD1. The CDR3 sequence is 14 residues long. V shed 3 bases and J 8 bases; nucleotides not matched to a gene: 8. From germline, CDR1 is MGHRA and CDR2 YSYEKL. The CDR3 DNA is TGCGCCAGCAGCCAGACGGACAGGGCGGACGGCTACACCTTC. Translating it yields CASSQTDRADGYTF.

This clone turned up a few times. The chain employs TRBV13 and TRBJ2-3; TRBD2 agrees at 7 bases. The junction had 10 bases not matched to a gene; V was cut back by 4 bases and J by 3 bases. CDR3 size: 16 residues. CDR1 PRHDT and CDR2 FYEKMQ come from the germline V gene (reference sequence). CDR3 protein: CASSSKLANPTDTQYF. Written as DNA, the CDR3 is TGTGCCAGCAGCTCAAAACTAGCGAATCCGACAGATACGCAGTATTTT.

This clone was observed a handful of times. CDR3: CASSLGRGSSYEQYF. The DNA for the CDR3 is TGTGCCAGCAGCTTGGGACGGGGAAGCAGCTACGAGCAGTACTTC. This chain uses TRBV5-4 with TRBJ2-7; possible D gene TRBD2, 5 bases. There are 15 residues in the CDR3. Trimming pared 0 bases from V and 3 bases from J, leaving 13 bases between. CDR1 and CDR2 from the germline V gene are SGHNT and YYREEE (reference sequence).

This clone was picked up a small number of times. V is TRBV28 and J is TRBJ1-3, with D possibly being TRBD1 (6 bases). Germline V gene lookup returns CDR1 MDHEN and CDR2 SYDVKM. V lost 5 bases and J 2 bases, leaving 10 bases between the germline ends. The CDR3 covers 14 residues. CDR3 residues: CASSVGGAGNTIYF. The CDR3, as DNA: TGTGCCAGCAGTGTTGGGGGCGCTGGAAACACCATATATTTT.

This clone was observed a few times. V gene TRBV2 combines with J gene TRBJ1-1; D is possibly TRBD1 (6 bases). The CDR3 covers 13 residues. Germline V gene lookup returns CDR1 SNHLY and CDR2 FYNNEI. Trimming shortened V by 4 bases and J by 2 bases, and 8 bases separated the two germline ends. CDR3 sequence: CASSADSNTEAFF. The CDR3 DNA follows: TGTGCCAGCAGTGCGGACAGTAACACTGAAGCTTTCTTT.

This clone was detected a few times. The J gene is TRBJ2-2, the V gene TRBV5-1, with 7 bases matching TRBD2. V gave up 3 bases and J gave up 0 bases; unmatched junction bases: 2. This CDR3 region has 15 residues. Germline assignment: CDR1 SGHRS and CDR2 YFSETQ. The CDR3, as DNA: TGCGCCAGCAGCTCGGGACTACCGAACACCGGGGAGCTGTTTTTT. It specifies CASSSGLPNTGELFF.

V usage is TRBV19 and J usage is TRBJ2-1; D remains ambiguous. There are 12 residues in the CDR3. Trimming removed 7 bases at V and 3 bases at J, with 7 bases between. Per the germline V gene, CDR1 is LNHDA and CDR2 is SQIVND (reference sequence). In DNA, the CDR3 is TGTGCCAGTAATTCAGGCTACAATGAGCAGTTCTTC. Residues: CASNSGYNEQFF. Variable domain in full (rest from reference TRBV19 and TRBJ2-1): DGGITQSPKYLFRKEGQNVTLSCEQNLNHDAMYWYRQDPGQGLRLIYYSQIVNDFQKGDIAEGYSVSREKKESFPLTVTSAQKNPTAFYLCASNSGYNEQFFGPGTRLTVL.

The rearrangement links TRBV5-6 to TRBJ2-4; D unclear. Germline lookup yields CDR1 SGHDT and CDR2 YYEEEE. Trimming removed 2 bases from V and 0 bases from J, with 9 bases in between. There are 15 residues in the CDR3. CDR3 amino acids: CASSLAYGAKNIQYF. In nucleotides, the CDR3 is TGTGCCAGCAGCTTAGCCTATGGAGCCAAAAACATTCAGTACTTC.

This clone has at least ten counts. V gene TRBV4-3 combines with J gene TRBJ2-1, with 8 bases fitting TRBD2. CDR3 length: 16 amino acids. Trimming at V came to 0 bases and at J to 9 bases, leaving 10 bases not matched to a gene. Germline V gene data show CDR1 as LGHNA and CDR2 as YSLEER. CDR3 in DNA: TGCGCCAGCAGCCAAGAGGAAGGTAGCGGGGAAATTGAGCAGTTCTTC. Translation gives CASSQEEGSGEIEQFF.

Only a few counts were recorded for this clone. The chain carries TRBV27 and TRBJ2-1; 9 nucleotides match TRBD1. Per the germline V gene, CDR1 is MNHEY and CDR2 is SMNVEV (reference sequence). Trimming at V came to 5 bases and at J to 1 base, leaving 15 bases not matched to a gene. The CDR3 covers 19 residues. CDR3 protein: CASSRLTNRGRGSYNEQFF. For the CDR3, the DNA is TGTGCCAGCAGTAGACTCACGAACAGGGGGCGCGGGTCCTACAATGAGCAGTTCTTC.

There are a few counts of this clone. The CDR3 reads CASSLWAGPSGTQYF. The CDR3 DNA reads as TGTGCCAGCAGTTTATGGGCAGGTCCCTCAGGTACGCAGTATTTT. The rearrangement joins TRBV27 to TRBJ2-3; D ambiguous. Deletions cut 1 base from V and 8 bases from J, with 16 bases between. Per germline, CDR1 MNHEY and CDR2 SMNVEV (reference sequence). This CDR3 has 15 amino acids.

The V gene is TRBV7-9, the J gene TRBJ2-7; 10 bases are shared with TRBD1. The trim removed 5 bases at V and 2 bases at J, leaving 15 bases unmatched. This CDR3 is 18 amino acids long. Germline-derived CDR1 and CDR2 are SEHNR and FQNEAQ (reference sequence). CDR3 DNA: TGTGCCAGCAGCCCACAGCGACAGGGACAGGGGTTCCCCTACGAGCAGTACTTC. Protein product: CASSPQRQGQGFPYEQYF. The whole variable domain, filled in from reference TRBV7-9 and TRBJ2-7, reads DTGVSQNPRHKITKRGQNVTFRCDPISEHNRLYWYRQTLGQGPEFLTYFQNEAQLEKSRLLSDRFSAERPKGSFSTLEIQRTEQGDSAMYLCASSPQRQGQGFPYEQYFGPGTRLTVT.

The gene calls are TRBV4-3 and TRBJ1-6; D unclear. V shed 2 bases and J shed 7 bases, with 6 bases lying between them. The CDR3 contains 13 residues. Per germline, CDR1 LGHNA and CDR2 YSLEER. The CDR3 loop reads CASSQLRNSPLHF. The DNA of the CDR3 is TGCGCCAGCAGCCAACTCCGGAATTCACCCCTCCACTTT.

This clone came up a few times. The chain uses TRBV4-3 and TRBJ2-2, with a weak D call TRBD2 (6 bases). Germline V gene data show CDR1 as LGHNA and CDR2 as YSLEER. The CDR3 consists of 18 residues. Between the trimmed V and J ends, which lost 3 bases and 0 bases, there was a span of 17 bases. Here the CDR3 reads CASSQLTWGDANTGELFF. The CDR3 region has the DNA TGCGCCAGCAGCCAGCTGACTTGGGGGGACGCGAACACCGGGGAGCTGTTTTTT.

This chain uses TRBV5-4 with TRBJ2-7; D remains ambiguous. CDR3 size: 15 residues. CDR1 is SGHNT, CDR2 YYREEE, per germline (reference sequence). Between the trimmed V and J ends, which lost 2 bases and 4 bases, there was a span of 16 bases. This CDR3 is CASSFRSPQGYEQYF. The CDR3 bases are TGTGCCAGCAGCTTCCGGAGCCCCCAAGGTTACGAGCAGTACTTC.

This chain joins TRBV25-1 and TRBJ2-7; 9 nucleotides line up with TRBD2. Germline CDR1 reads MGHDK; CDR2 reads SYGVNS. J was trimmed by 5 bases and V by 4 bases; bases with no gene match: 6. The CDR3 totals 14 residues. This CDR3 is CASSGAGLAHEQYF. Here the CDR3 DNA reads TGTGCCAGCAGTGGCGCGGGACTAGCCCACGAGCAGTACTTC.

The chain links TRBV5-6 to TRBJ2-7; the D is unclear. CDR1 is SGHDT, CDR2 YYEEEE, per germline. The V and J ends lost 4 bases and 2 bases respectively, with 10 bases between them. This CDR3 comprises 13 residues. CDR3 sequence (DNA): TGTGCCAGCAGCACCACAGCTACCTACGAGCAGTACTTC. Translation: CASSTTATYEQYF.

The gene calls are TRBV10-3 and TRBJ2-7, with D perhaps matching TRBD2 (6 bases). The V end was cut by 4 bases, the J end by 5 bases, with 18 bases between. This CDR3 is 15 amino acids long. CDR1 is ENHRY and CDR2 is SYGVKD in the germline V gene. The CDR3 protein is CAISGWGERGNEQYF. CDR3 coding DNA: TGTGCCATCAGTGGGTGGGGGGAACGCGGGAACGAGCAGTACTTC.